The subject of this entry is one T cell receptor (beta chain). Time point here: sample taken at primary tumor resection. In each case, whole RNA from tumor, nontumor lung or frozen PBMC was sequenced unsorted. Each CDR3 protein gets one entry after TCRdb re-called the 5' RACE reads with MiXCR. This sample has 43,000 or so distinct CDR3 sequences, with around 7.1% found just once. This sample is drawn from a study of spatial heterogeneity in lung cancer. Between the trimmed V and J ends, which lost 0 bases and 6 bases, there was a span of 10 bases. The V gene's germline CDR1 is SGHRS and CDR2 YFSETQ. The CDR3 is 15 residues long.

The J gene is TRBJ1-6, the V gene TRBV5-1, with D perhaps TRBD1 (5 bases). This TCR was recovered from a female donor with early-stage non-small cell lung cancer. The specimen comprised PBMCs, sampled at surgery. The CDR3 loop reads CASSLGRGLNSPLHF. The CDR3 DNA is TGCGCCAGCAGCTTGGGTCGGGGCCTTAATTCACCCCTCCACTTT.